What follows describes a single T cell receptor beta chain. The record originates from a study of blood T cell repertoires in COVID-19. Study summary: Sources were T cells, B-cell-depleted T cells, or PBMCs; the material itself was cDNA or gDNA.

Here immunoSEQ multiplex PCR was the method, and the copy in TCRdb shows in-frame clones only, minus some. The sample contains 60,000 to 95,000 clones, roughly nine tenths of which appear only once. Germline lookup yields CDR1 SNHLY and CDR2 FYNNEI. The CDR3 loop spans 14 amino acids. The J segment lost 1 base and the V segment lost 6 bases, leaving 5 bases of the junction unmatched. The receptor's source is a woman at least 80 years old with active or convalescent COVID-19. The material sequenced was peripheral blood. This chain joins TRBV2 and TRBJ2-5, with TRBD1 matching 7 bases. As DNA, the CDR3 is TGTGCCAGCAGAAGGGGACAGCTCCAAGAGACCCAGTACTTC. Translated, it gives CASRRGQLQETQYF.